A selection of T cell receptor beta chains follows, all from one sample in a study of shared clonotypes between healthy human individuals. Sequencing was performed with immunoSEQ multiplex PCR; in TCRdb, only in-frame clones are kept and a portion is missing. Of roughly 2.1 million clones in the sample, about 93% are singletons; the top ten hold over 1.5%. Material for sequencing was naive CD8+ T cells from PBMCs. The receptors shown here come from a man between 18 and 35 years old in good health. Some clones in this sample may be carry-over from other donors' samples. Both conserved end residues are part of each CDR3. D genes are given only for firm matches. Clone size, where shown, is once, few, many, or a class for clones that have expanded.

abundance	d_gene	j_gene	v_gene	CDR3nt	CDR3aa
.	.	TRBJ2-7	TRBV6-1	TGTGCCAGCAGTGCCGCATTAAAGACCAGCTCCTACGAGCAGTACTTC	CASSAALKTSSYEQYF
once	.	TRBJ2-3	TRBV4-1	TGCGCCAGCAGCCCTCCGGGGAAGGGCACAGATACGCAGTATTTT	CASSPPGKGTDTQYF
few	.	TRBJ2-7	TRBV10-3	TGTGCCACGAGGGGCGGACTGTTCTACGAGCAGTACTTC	CATRGGLFYEQYF
.	TRBD2	TRBJ2-1	TRBV27	TGTGCCAGCAGTTTGCGCGGGAGTAACTACAATGAGCAGTTCTTC	CASSLRGSNYNEQFF
.	TRBD2	TRBJ2-2	TRBV6-1	TGTGCCAGCAGTGAACTAGCGGGGCTGAACACCGGGGAGCTGTTTTTT	CASSELAGLNTGELFF
.	.	TRBJ1-4	TRBV28	TGTGCCAGCATTGTCGTCGTCGGACAGAAGATTAATGAAAAACTGTTTTTT	CASIVVVGQKINEKLFF
.	.	TRBJ2-2	TRBV27	TGTGCCAGCAGTCTAAGGAGGAGCACCGGGGAGCTGTTTTTT	CASSLRRSTGELFF
.	TRBD2	TRBJ2-1	TRBV19	TGTGCCAGTAGAGGACTAGCGGCTCTCAGCTCCTACAATGAGCAGTTCTTC	CASRGLAALSSYNEQFF
.	.	TRBJ2-2	TRBV7-9	TGTGCCAGCATCTATCCGCCACAAAGGACCGGGGAGCTGTTTTTT	CASIYPPQRTGELFF
.	.	TRBJ1-3	TRBV28	TGTGCCAGCAGTTTATGGGGGGGTACTGGAAACACCATATATTTT	CASSLWGGTGNTIYF
.	.	TRBJ1-1	TRBV30	TGTGCCTGGAGTCGGAACACTGAAGCTTTCTTT	CAWSRNTEAFF
.	.	TRBJ2-2	TRBV25-1	TGTGCCAGCAGTGAATCCGGTATCAGGGAGATCGGGGAGCTGTTTTTT	CASSESGIREIGELFF
.	.	TRBJ1-1	TRBV28	TGTGCCAGCAGTTTTAAGGTTAGGGGCCGCACTGAAGCTTTCTTT	CASSFKVRGRTEAFF
.	.	TRBJ2-3	TRBV11-2	TGTGCCAGCAGCTTAGATTTCATGGTCGGGGGAAATACGCAGTATTTT	CASSLDFMVGGNTQYF
.	.	TRBJ2-1	TRBV19	TGTGCCAGTAGCGGCCTCGGTGAGCAGTTCTTC	CASSGLGEQFF
few	.	TRBJ1-5	TRBV27	TGTGCCAGCAGCCCCTATCCAGGGGGCAATCAGCCCCAGCATTTT	CASSPYPGGNQPQHF
.	.	TRBJ2-1	TRBV7-3	TGTGCCAGCAGCTCAACCGGGACTTCGCCCTACAATGAGCAGTTCTTC	CASSSTGTSPYNEQFF
.	.	TRBJ2-2	TRBV9	TGTGCCAGCAGCGTAGAACCAGGCACCGGGGAGCTGTTTTTT	CASSVEPGTGELFF
once	.	TRBJ2-1	TRBV4-1	TGCGCCAGCAGCCAAGTTGGAGGGAGCTCCTACAATGAGCAGTTCTTC	CASSQVGGSSYNEQFF